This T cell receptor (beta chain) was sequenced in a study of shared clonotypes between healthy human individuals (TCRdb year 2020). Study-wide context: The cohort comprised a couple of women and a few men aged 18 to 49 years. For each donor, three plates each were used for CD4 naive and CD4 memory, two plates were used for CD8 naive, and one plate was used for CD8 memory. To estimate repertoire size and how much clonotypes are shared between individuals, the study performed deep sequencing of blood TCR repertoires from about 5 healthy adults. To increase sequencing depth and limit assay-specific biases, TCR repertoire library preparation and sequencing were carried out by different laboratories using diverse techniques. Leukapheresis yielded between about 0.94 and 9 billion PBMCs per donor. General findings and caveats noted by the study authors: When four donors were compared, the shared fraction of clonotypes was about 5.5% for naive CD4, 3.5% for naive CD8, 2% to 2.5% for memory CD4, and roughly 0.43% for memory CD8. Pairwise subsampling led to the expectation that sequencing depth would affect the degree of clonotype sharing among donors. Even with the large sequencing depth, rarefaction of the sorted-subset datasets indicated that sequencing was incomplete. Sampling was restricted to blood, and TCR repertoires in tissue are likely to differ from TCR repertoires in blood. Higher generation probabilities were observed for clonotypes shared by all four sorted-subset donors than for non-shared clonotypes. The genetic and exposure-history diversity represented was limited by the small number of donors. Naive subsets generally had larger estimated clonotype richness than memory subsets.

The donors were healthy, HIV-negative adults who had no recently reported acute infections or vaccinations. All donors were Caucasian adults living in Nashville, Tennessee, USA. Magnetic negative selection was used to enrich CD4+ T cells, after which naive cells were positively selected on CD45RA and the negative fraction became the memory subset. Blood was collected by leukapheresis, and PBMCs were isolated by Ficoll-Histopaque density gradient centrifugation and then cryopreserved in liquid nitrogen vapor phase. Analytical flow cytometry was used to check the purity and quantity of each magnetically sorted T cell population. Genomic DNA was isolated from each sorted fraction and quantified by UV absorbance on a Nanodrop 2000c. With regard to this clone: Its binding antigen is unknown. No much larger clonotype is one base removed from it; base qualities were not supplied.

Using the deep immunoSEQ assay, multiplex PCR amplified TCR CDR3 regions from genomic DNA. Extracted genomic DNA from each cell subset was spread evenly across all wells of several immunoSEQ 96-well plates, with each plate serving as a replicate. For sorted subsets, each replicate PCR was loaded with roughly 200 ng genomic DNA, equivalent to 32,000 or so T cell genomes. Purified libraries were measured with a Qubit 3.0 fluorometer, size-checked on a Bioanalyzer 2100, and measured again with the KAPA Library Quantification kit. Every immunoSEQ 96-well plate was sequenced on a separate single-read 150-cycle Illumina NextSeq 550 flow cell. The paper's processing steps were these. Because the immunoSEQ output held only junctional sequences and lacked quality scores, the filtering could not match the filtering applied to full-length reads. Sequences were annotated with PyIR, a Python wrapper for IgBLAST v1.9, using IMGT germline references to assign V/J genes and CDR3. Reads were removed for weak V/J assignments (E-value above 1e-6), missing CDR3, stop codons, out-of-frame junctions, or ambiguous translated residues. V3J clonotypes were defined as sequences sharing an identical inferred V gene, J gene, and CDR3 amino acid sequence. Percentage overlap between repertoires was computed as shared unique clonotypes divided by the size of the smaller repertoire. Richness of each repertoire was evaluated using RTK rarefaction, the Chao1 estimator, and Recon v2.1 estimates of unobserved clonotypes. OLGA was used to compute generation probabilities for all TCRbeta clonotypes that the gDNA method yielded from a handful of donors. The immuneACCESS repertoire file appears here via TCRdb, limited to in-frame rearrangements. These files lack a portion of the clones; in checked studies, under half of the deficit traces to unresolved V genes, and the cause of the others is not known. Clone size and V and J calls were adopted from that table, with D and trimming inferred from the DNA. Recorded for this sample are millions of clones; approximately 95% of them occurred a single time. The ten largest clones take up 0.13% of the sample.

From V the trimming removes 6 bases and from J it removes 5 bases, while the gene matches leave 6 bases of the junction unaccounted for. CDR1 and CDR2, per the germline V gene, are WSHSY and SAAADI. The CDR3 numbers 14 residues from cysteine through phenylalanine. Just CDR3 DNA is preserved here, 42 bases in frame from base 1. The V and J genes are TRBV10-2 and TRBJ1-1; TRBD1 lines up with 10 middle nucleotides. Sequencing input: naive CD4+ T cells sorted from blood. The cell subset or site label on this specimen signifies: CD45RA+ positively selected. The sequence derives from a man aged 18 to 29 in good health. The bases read TGCGCCAGCAGATCGACAGGGGGCACGACTGAAGCTTTCTTT. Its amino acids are CASRSTGGTTEAFF.